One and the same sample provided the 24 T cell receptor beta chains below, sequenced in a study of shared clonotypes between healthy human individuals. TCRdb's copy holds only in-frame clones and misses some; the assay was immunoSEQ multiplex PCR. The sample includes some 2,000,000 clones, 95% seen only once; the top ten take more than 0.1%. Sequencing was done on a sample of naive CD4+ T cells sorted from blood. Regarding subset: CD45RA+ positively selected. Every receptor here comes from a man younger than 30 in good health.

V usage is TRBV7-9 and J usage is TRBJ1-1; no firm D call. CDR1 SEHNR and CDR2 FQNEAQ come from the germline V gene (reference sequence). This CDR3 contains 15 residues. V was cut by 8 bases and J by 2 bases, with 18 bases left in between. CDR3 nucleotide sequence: TGTGCCAGCGTCGGGCTCGGGAAGGTCAACACTGAAGCTTTCTTT. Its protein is CASVGLGKVNTEAFF.

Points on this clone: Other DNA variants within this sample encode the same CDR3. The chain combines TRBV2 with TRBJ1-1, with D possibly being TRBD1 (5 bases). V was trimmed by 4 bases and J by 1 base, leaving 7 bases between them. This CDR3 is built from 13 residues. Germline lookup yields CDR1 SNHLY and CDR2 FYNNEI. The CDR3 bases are TGTGCCAGCAGTGGGGACGGGAACACTGAAGCTTTCTTT. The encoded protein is CASSGDGNTEAFF.

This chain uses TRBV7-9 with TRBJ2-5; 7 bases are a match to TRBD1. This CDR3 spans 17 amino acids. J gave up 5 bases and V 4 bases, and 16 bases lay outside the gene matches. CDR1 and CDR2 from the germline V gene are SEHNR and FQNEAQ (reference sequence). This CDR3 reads CASSSTGQLLRRETQYF. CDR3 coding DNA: TGTGCCAGCAGCTCTACGGGACAGTTACTAAGGAGGGAGACCCAGTACTTC.

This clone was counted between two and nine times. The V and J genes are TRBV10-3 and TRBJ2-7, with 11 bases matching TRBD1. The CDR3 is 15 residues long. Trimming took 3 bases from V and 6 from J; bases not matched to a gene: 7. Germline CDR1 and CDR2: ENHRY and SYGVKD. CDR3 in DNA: TGTGCCATCAGTGACCCCTGGACAGGGGGCTTCGAGCAGTACTTC. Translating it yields CAISDPWTGGFEQYF.

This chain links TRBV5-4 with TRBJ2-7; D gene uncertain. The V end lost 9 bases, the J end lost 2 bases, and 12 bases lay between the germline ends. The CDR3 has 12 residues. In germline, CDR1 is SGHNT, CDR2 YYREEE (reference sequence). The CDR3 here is CATAKETYEQYF. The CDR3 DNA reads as TGTGCCACGGCTAAAGAAACCTACGAGCAGTACTTC.

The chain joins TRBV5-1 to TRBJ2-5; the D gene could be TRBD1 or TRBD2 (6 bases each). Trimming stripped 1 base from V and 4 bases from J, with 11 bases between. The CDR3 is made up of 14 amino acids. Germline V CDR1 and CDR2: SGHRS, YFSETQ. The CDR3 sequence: CASSLTSRGETQYF. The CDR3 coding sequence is TGCGCCAGCAGCTTGACTAGCAGGGGAGAGACCCAGTACTTC.

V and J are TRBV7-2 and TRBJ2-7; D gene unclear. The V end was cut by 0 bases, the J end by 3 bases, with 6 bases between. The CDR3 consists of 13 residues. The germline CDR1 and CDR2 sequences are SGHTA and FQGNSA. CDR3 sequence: CASSLAQNYEQYF. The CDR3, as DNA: TGTGCCAGCAGCTTAGCCCAGAACTACGAGCAGTACTTC.

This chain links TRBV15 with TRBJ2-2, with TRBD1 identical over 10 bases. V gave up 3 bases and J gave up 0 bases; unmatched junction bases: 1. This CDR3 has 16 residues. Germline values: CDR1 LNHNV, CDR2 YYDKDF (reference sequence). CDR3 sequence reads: CATSRDRGANTGELFF. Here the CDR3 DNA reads TGTGCCACCAGCAGGGACAGGGGGGCGAACACCGGGGAGCTGTTTTTT.

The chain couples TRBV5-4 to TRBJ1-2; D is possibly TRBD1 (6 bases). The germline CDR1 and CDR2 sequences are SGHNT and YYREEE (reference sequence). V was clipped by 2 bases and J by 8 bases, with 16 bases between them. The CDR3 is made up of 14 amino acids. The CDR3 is CASSFATGLGGYTF. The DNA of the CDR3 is TGTGCCAGCAGCTTCGCCACAGGGCTAGGGGGCTACACCTTC.

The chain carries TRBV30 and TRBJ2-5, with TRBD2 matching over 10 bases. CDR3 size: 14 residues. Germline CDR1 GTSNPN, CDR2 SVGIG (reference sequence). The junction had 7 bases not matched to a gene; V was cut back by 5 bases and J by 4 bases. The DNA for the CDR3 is TGTGCCTGGTCTATCGTAGCGGGGGGAGAGACCCAGTACTTC. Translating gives CAWSIVAGGETQYF.

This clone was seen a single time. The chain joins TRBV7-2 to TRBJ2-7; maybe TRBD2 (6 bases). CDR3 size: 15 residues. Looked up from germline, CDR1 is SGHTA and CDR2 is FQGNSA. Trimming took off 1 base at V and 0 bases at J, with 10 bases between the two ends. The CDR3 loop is CASSLGRGVSYEQYF. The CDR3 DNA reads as TGTGCCAGCAGCTTAGGCCGCGGGGTCTCCTACGAGCAGTACTTC.

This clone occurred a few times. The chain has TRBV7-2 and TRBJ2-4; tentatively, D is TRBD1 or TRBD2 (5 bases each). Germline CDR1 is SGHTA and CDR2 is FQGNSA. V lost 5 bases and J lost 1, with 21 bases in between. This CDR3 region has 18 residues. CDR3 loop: CASSVSNRGPAAKNIQYF. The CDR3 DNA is TGTGCCAGCAGCGTTAGTAATCGGGGCCCGGCGGCCAAAAACATTCAGTACTTC.

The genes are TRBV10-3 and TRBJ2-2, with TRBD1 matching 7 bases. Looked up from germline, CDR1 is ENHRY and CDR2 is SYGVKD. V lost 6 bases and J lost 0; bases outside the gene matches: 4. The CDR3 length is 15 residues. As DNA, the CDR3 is TGTGCCATCAGCAGACAGGGTTCGAACACCGGGGAGCTGTTTTTT. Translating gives CAISRQGSNTGELFF.

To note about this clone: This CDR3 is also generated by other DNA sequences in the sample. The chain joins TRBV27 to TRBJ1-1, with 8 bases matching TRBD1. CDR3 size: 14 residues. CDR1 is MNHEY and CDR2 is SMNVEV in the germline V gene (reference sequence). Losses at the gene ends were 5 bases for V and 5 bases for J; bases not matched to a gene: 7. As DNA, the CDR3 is TGTGCCAGCAGTCCGGACAGGGAGGGAACTGAAGCTTTCTTT. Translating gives CASSPDREGTEAFF.

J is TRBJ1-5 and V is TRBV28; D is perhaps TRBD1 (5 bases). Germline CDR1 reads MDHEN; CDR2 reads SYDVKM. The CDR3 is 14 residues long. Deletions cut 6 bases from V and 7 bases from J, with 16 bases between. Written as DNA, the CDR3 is TGTGCCAGCAGCCCCTACCCACGGGGCCAGCCCCAGCATTTT. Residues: CASSPYPRGQPQHF.

This CDR3 reads CASSFQAQGGGGNQPQHF. In DNA, the CDR3 is TGTGCCAGCAGCTTTCAGGCACAGGGGGGAGGAGGCAATCAGCCCCAGCATTTT. This chain links TRBV5-5 with TRBJ1-5, with 8 nucleotides matching TRBD1. Germline V gene data show CDR1 as SGHKS and CDR2 as YYEKEE (reference sequence). The CDR3 sequence is 18 residues long. With V trimmed by 2 bases and J by 2 bases, 12 bases remained unmatched.

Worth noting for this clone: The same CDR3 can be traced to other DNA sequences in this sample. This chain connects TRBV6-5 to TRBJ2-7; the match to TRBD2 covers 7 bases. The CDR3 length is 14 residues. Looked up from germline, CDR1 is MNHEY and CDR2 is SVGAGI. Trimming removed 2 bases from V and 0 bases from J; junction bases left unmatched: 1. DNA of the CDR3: TGTGCCAGCAGTTACGGGGGGGTCTCCTACGAGCAGTACTTC. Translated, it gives CASSYGGVSYEQYF.

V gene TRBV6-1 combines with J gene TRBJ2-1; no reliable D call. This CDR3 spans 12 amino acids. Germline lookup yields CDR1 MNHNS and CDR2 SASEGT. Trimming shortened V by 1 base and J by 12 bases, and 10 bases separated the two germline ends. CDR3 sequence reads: CASSEGPGGQFF. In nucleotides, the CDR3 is TGTGCCAGCAGTGAAGGGCCGGGTGGGCAGTTCTTC.

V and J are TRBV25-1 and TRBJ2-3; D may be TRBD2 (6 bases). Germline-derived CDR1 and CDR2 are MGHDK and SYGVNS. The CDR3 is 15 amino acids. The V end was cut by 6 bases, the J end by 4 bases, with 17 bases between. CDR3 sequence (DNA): TGTGCCAGCAGCCGGGGGACCCGGGGGTCAGATACGCAGTATTTT. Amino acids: CASSRGTRGSDTQYF.

The CDR3 DNA sequence: TGTGCCAGCAGTGAAGCAGCCAGCGGGAGGGCCTACGAGCAGTACTTC. Translation: CASSEAASGRAYEQYF. The chain combines TRBV6-1 with TRBJ2-7; 10 nucleotides agree with TRBD2. This CDR3 is built from 16 residues. J gave up 2 bases and V 0 bases, and 4 bases lay outside the gene matches. Germline loops: CDR1 MNHNS, CDR2 SASEGT.

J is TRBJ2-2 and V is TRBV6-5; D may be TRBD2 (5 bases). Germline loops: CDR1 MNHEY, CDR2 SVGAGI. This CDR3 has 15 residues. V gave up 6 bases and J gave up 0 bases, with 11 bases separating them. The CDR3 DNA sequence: TGTGCCAGCAGCCCGGGGATAGCGAACACCGGGGAGCTGTTTTTT. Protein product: CASSPGIANTGELFF.

The DNA for the CDR3 is TGTGCCAGCAGTTCCTTTTGGGGGGCTAACTATGGCTACACCTTC. Encoded protein: CASSSFWGANYGYTF. This chain uses TRBV6-5 with TRBJ1-2, with D possibly matching TRBD1 (5 bases). Deletions cut 4 bases from V and 0 bases from J, with 12 bases between. This CDR3 region has 15 residues. Per germline, CDR1 MNHEY and CDR2 SVGAGI.

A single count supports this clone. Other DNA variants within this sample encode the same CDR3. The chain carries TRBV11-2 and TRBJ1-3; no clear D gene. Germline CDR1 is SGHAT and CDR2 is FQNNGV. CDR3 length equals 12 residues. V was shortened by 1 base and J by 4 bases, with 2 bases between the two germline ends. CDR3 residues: CASSLVGNTIYF. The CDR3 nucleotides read TGTGCCAGCAGCTTAGTAGGAAACACCATATATTTT.

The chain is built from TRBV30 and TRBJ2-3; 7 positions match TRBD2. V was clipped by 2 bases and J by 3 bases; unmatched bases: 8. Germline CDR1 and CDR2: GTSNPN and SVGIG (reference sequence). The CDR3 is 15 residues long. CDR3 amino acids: CAWSTWGGSTDTQYF. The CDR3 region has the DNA TGTGCCTGGAGTACGTGGGGGGGGAGTACAGATACGCAGTATTTT.